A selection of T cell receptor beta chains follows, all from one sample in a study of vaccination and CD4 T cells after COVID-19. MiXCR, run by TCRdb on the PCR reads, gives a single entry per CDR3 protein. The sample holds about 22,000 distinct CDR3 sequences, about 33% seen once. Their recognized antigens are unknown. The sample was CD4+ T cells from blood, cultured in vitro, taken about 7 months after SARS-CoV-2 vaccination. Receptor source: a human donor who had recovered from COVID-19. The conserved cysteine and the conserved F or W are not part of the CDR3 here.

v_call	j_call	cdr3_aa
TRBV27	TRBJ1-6	ASSRGNNSPLH
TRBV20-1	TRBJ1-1	SASNRGRAF
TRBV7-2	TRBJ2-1	ASSWIGTSTYNEQF
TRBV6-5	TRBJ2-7	ASSYGGDFVYEQY
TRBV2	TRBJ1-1	ASSGGAEAF
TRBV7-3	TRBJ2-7	ASSLALGGQQY
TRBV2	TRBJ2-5	ASSEPSMTGRETQY
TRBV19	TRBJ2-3	ASSQTSGDTQY
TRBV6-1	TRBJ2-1	ASNRLDRYNEQF
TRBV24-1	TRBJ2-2	ATSGSGTVSTGELF
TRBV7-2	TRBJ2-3	ASSLVPSGGGADTQY